This T cell receptor beta chain was obtained from a study of blood T cell repertoires in COVID-19 (dated by TCRdb to 2020 to 2022). Regarding the study in general: Collaborator samples came from the United States, Italy and Spain and covered acute and convalescent phases of COVID-19. The prospective study material was composed of cDNA or gDNA derived from T cells, B-cell-depleted T cells, or PBMCs. The dataset comprised deeply sampled blood TCRbeta repertoires from subjects exposed to, actively infected with, or recovered from COVID-19. The repertoires were made available in a free public database intended to serve as a resource for research on the immune response to SARS-CoV-2. The samples were drawn from the first 160 participants of the ongoing ImmuneRACE study and from under 1,500 subjects provided by 6 global collaborators. Nearly every sample came with metadata listing a de-identified subject ID, COVID-19 status, age in years and sex. HLA class I and class II types, where available, came from metadata supplied by the sample provider rather than from assay-based typing.

Each collaborating institution followed its own protocols to collect whole blood in K2EDTA tubes. For TCRbeta analysis, collaborators shipped samples as frozen whole blood, isolated PBMCs, or DNA extracted from either of those sample types. TCRbeta CDR3 regions were amplified from genomic DNA using the immunoSEQ Assay, a bias-controlled multiplex PCR. The original pipeline was this. The number of nucleated cells in each sample was estimated from the amplification of reference gene primers within the assay. Sequence reads were collapsed and filtered to measure the absolute abundance of every unique TCRbeta CDR3 rearrangement. Productive Simpson clonality was computed per sample as the square root of Simpson's diversity index over productive rearrangements. TCRdb stores this immuneACCESS table with in-frame sequences only. Part of the clones is absent; in the studies checked, under half of the shortfall reflects unresolved V genes, and no reason is known for the rest. The V and J calls and clone size come from that table; D and trimming were worked out from the DNA. This sample holds about 73,000 clones; around four fifths were observed only once. The ten most abundant clones make up roughly 5% of the sample.

With regard to this clone: It lacks a known antigen. Per-base qualities were not stored, and no clone one base away is much larger.

Overall study results and their limits: How much clinical and demographic metadata was included differed by source and by participant, and the metadata was provided uncurated.

The sample taken for sequencing was peripheral blood. This sequence originates from a man over 45 with active COVID-19.

The CDR3 protein is CASSLLGERNQPQHF. The nucleotide sequence reads as follows: TGTGCCAGCAGTTTATTGGGAGAACGCAATCAGCCCCAGCATTTT. Recombination connected TRBV28 to TRBJ1-5; the D gene remains uncertain. The CDR3 contains 15 residues, cysteine and phenylalanine counted. Of all the DNA, just the CDR3 is kept, 45 bases in frame from base 1. As encoded in the germline V gene, CDR1 is MDHEN while CDR2 is SYDVKM. The trim is 1 base for V and 2 bases for J, with a gap of 9 bases between the germline ends.